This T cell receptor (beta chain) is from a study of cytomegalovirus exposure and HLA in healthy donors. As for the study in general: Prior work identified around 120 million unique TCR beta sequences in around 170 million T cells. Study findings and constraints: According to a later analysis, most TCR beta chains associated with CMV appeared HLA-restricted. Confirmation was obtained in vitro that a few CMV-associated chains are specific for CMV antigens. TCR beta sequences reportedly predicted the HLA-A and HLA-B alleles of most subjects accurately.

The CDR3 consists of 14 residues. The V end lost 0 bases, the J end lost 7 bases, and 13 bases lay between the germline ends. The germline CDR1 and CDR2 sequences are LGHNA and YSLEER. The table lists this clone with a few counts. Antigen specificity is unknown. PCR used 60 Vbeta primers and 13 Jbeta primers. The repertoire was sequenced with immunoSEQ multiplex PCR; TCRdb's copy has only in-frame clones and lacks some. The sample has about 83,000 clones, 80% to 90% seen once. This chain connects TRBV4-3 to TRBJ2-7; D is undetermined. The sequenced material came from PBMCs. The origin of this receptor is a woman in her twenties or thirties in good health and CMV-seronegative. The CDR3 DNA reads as TGCGCCAGCAGCCAAGACGTCAGGTCGGTGGAGCAGTACTTC. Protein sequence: CASSQDVRSVEQYF.